This TCR beta chain was identified in a study of T cells in Graves' hyperthyroidism and ophthalmopathy. Template material for amplifying TCR beta CDR3 regions consisted of RNA transcripts. The TCR CDR3 first-round RT-PCR relied on the HTBI primer set. TCRdb re-called the multiplex PCR reads with MiXCR, one entry per CDR3 protein. Of fewer than 450,000 distinct CDR3 sequences in the sample, roughly 17% were seen once. V dropped 3 bases and J dropped 2 bases, with 10 bases sitting between them. The CDR3 sequence is 14 residues long. Looked up from germline, CDR1 is MNHEY and CDR2 is SMNVEV (reference sequence). The sample holds many counts of this clonotype. What it binds is not known. Study-level points and caveats: A 13 V-J model separated ophthalmopathy from stable hyperthyroidism.

This TCR derives from a woman aged 25 to 45 with Graves' hyperthyroidism that later progressed to Graves' ophthalmopathy. Sequencing was carried out using blood. The chain recombines TRBV27 with TRBJ1-1; D is ambiguous. Here the CDR3 reads CASSFFPSNTEAFF. CDR3 DNA sequence: TGTGCCAGCAGTTTTTTCCCGAGTAACACTGAAGCTTTCTTT.